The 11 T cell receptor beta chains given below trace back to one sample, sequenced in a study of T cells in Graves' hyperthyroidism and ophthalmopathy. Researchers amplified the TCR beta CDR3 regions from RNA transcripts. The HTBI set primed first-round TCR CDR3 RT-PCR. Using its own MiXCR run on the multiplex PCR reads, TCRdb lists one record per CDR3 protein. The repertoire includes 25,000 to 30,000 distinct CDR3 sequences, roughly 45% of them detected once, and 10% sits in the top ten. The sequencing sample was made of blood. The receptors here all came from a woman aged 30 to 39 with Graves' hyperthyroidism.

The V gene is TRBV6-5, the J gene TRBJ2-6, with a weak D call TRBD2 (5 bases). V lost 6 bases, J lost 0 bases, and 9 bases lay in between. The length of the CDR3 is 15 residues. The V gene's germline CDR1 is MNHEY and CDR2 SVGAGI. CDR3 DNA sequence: TGTGCCAGCAGGACCACTAGCTCTGGGGCCAACGTCCTGACTTTC. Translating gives CASRTTSSGANVLTF.

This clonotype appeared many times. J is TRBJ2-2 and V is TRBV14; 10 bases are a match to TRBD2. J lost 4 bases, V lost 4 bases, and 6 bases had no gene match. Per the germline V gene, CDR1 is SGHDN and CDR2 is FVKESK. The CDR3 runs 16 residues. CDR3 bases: TGTGCCAGCAGCCCCCTAGCGGGAGAAAGCACCGGGGAGCTGTTTTTT. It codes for CASSPLAGESTGELFF.

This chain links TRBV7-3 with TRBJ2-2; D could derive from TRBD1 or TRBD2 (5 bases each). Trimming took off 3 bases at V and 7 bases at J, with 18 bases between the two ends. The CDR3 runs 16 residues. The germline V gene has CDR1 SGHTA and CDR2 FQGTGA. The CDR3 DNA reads TGTGCCAGCAGCTTGGCCGGGGCTGTCGTTCACGGGGAGCTGTTTTTT. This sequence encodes CASSLAGAVVHGELFF.

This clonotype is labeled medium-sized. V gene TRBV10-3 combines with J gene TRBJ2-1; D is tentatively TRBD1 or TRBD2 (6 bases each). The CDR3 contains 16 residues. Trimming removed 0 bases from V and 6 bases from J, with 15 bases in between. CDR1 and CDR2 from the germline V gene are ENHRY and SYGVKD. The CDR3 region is CAISESGGLGRNEQFF. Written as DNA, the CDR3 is TGTGCCATCAGTGAGTCAGGGGGGCTAGGGCGCAATGAGCAGTTCTTC.

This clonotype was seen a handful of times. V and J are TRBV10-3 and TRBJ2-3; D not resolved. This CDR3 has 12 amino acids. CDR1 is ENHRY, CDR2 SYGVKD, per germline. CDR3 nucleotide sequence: TGTGCGACGCACTCGGAGACAGATACGCAGTATTTT. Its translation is CATHSETDTQYF.

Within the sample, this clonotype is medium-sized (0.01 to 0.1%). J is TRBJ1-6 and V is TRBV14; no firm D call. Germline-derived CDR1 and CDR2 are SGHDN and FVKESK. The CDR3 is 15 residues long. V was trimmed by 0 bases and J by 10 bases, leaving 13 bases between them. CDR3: CASSQDPRLGSPLHF. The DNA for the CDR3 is TGTGCCAGCAGCCAAGACCCCAGGTTAGGGTCACCCCTCCACTTT.

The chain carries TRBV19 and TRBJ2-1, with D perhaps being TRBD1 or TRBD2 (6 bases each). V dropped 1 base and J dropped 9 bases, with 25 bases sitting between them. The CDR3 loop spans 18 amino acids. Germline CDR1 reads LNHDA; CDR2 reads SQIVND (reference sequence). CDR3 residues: CASSIVSHGARRDTEQFF. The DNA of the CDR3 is TGTGCCAGTAGTATAGTATCCCACGGGGCGAGGCGGGACACTGAGCAGTTCTTC.

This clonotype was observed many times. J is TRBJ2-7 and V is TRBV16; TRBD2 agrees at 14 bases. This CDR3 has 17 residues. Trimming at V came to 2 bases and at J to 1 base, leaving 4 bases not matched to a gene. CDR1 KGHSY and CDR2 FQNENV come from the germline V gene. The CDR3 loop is CASSQLGLAGGSYEQYF. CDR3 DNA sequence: TGTGCCAGCAGCCAACTAGGACTAGCGGGAGGTTCCTACGAGCAGTACTTC. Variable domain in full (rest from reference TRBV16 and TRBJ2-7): GEEVAQTPKHLVRGEGQKAKLYCAPIKGHSYVFWYQQVLKNEFKFLISFQNENVFDETGMPKERFSAKCLPNSPCSLEIQATKLEDSAVYFCASSQLGLAGGSYEQYFGPGTRLTVT.

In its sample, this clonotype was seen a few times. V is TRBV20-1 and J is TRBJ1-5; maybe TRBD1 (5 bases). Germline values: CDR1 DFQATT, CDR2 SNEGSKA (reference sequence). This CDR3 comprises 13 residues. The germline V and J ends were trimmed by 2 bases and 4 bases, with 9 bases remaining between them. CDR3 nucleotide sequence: TGCAGTGCTAGAAGTGGGGGGAATCAGCCCCAGCATTTT. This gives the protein CSARSGGNQPQHF.

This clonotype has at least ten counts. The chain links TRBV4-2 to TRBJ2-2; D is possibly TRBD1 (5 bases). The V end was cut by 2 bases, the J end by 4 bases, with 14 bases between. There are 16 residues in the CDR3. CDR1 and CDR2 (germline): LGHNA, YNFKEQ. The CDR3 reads CASSQSTRAITGELFF. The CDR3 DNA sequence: TGTGCCAGCAGCCAATCTACCAGGGCGATCACCGGGGAGCTGTTTTTT.

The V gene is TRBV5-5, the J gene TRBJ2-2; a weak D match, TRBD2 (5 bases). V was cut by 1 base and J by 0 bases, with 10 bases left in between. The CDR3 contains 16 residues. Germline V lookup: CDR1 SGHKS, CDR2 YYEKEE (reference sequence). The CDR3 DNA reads TGTGCCAGCAGCTTGCGGCGGGCATCGAACACCGGGGAGCTGTTTTTT. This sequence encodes CASSLRRASNTGELFF. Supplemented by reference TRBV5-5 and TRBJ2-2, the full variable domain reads DAGVTQSPTHLIKTRGQQVTLRCSPISGHKSVSWYQQVLGQGPQFIFQYYEKEERGRGNFPDRFSARQFPNYSSELNVNALLLGDSALYLCASSLRRASNTGELFFGEGSRLTVL.